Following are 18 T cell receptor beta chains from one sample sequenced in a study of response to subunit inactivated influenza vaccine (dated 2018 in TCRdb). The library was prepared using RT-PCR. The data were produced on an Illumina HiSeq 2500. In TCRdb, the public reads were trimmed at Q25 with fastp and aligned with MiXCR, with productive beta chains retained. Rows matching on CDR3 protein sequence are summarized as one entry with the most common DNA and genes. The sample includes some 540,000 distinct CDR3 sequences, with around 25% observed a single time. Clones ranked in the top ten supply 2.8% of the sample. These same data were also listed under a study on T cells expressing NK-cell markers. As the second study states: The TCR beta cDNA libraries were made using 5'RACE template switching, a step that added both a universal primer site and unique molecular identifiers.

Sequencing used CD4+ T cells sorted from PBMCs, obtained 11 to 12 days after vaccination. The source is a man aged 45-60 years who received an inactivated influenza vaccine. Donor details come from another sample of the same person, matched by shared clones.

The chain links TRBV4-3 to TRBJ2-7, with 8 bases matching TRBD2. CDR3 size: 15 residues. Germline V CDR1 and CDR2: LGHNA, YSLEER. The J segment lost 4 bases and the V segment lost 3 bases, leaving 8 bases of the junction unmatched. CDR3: CASSQYRGGIYEQYF. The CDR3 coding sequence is TGCGCCAGCAGCCAGTACCGCGGGGGGATTTACGAGCAGTACTTC.

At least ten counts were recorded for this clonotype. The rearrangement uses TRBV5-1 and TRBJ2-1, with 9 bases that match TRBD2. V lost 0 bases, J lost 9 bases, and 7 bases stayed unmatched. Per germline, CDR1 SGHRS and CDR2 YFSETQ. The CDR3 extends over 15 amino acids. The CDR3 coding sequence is TGCGCCAGCAGCTTGGAGGGACTAGCCGGGAGTGAGCAGTTCTTC. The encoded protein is CASSLEGLAGSEQFF.

Here the CDR3 DNA reads TGCAGTGCTAGAGCTTCTAGCGATGAGCAGTTCTTC. Its protein product is CSARASSDEQFF. This rearrangement joins TRBV20-1 to TRBJ2-1, with D possibly being TRBD2 (6 bases). V gave up 1 base and J gave up 8 bases, with 9 bases separating them. The CDR3 spans 12 residues. Germline CDR1 is DFQATT and CDR2 is SNEGSKA (reference sequence).

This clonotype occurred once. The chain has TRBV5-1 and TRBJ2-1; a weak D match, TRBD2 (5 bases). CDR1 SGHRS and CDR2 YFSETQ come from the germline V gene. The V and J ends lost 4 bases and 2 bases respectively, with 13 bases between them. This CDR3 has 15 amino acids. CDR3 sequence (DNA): TGCGCCAGCAGCCCCCGGATCGGGACCTACAATGAGCAGTTCTTC. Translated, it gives CASSPRIGTYNEQFF.

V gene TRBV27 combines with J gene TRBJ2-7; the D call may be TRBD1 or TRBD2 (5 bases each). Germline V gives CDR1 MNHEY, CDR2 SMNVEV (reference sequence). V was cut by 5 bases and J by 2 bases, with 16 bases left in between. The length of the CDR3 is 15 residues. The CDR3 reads CASSPLGVGTYEQYF. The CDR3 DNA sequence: TGTGCCAGCAGTCCTCTGGGGGTAGGAACCTACGAGCAGTACTTC.

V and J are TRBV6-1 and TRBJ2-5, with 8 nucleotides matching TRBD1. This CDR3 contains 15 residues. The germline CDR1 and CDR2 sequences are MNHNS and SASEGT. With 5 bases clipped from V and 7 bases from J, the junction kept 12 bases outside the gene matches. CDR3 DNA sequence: TGTGCCAGCAGTACCTCCCGACAGGGGTTAGGGACCCAGTACTTC. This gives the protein CASSTSRQGLGTQYF.

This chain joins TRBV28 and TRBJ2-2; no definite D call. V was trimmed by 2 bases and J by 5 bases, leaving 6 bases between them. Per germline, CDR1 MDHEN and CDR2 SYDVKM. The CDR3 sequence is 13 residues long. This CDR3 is CASSLPGTGELFF. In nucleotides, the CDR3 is TGTGCCAGCAGTTTACCCGGGACCGGGGAGCTGTTTTTT.

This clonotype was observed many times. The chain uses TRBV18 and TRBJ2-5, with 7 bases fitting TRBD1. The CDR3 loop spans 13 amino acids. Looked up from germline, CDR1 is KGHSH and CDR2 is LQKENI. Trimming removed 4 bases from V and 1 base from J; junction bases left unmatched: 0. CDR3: CASSQGAQETQYF. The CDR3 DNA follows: TGTGCCAGCTCACAGGGGGCCCAAGAGACCCAGTACTTC. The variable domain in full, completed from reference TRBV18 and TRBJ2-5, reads NAGVMQNPRHLVRRRGQEARLRCSPMKGHSHVYWYRQLPEEGLKFMVYLQKENIIDESGMPKERFSAEFPKEGPSILRIQQVVRGDSAAYFCASSQGAQETQYFGPGTRLLVL.

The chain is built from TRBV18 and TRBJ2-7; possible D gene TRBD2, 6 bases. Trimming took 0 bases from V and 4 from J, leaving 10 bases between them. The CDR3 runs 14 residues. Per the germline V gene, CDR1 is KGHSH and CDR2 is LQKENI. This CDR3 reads CASSPPTSRYEQYF. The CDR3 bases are TGTGCCAGCTCACCACCGACTAGTCGGTACGAGCAGTACTTC.

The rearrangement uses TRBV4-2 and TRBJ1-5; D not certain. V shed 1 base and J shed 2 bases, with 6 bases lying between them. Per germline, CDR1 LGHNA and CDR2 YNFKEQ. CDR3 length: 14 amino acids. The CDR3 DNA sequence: TGTGCCAGCAGCCAAGGGCTTGGCAATCAGCCCCAGCATTTT. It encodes CASSQGLGNQPQHF.

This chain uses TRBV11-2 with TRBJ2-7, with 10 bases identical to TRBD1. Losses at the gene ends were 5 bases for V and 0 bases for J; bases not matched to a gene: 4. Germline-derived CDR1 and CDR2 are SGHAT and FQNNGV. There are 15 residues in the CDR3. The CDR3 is CASSRRDRGSYEQYF. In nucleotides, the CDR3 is TGTGCCAGCAGCCGCCGGGACAGGGGCTCCTACGAGCAGTACTTC.

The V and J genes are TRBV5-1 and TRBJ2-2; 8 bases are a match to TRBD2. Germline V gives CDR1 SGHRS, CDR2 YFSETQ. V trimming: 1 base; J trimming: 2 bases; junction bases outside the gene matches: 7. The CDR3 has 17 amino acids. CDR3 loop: CASSLPGAGVNTGELFF. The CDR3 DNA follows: TGCGCCAGCAGCTTGCCGGGAGCGGGAGTTAACACCGGGGAGCTGTTTTTT.

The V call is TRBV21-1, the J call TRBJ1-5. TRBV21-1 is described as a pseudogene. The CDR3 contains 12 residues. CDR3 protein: CASPKSNQPQHF. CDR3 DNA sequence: TGTGCCAGTCCTAAGAGCAATCAGCCCCAGCATTTT.

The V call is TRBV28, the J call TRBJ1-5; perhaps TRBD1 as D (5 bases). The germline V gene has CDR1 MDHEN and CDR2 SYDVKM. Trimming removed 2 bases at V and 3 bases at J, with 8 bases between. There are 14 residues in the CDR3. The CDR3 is CASSLAGPNQPQHF. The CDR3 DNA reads TGTGCCAGCAGTTTAGCAGGGCCCAATCAGCCCCAGCATTTT. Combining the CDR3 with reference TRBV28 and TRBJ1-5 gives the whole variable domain DVKVTQSSRYLVKRTGEKVFLECVQDMDHENMFWYRQDPGLGLRLIYFSYDVKMKEKGDIPEGYSVSREKKERFSLILESASTNQTSMYLCASSLAGPNQPQHFGDGTRLSIL.

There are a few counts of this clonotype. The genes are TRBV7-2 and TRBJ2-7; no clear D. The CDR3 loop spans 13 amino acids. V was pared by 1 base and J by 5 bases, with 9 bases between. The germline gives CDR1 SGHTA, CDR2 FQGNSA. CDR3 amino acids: CASSLDWTNEQYF. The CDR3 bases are TGTGCCAGCAGCTTAGACTGGACGAACGAGCAGTACTTC.

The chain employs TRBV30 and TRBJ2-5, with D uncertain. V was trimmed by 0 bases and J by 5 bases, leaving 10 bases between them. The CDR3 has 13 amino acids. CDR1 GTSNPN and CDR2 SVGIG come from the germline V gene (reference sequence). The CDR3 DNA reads TGTGCCTGGAGTGTGTTGAATGTGGAGACCCAGTACTTC. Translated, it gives CAWSVLNVETQYF.

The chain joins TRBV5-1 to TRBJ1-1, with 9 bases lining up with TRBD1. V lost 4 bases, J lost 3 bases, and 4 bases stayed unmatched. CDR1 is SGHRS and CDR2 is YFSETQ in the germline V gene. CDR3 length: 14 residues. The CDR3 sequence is CASSLRTGDTEAFF. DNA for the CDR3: TGCGCCAGCAGCCTCCGGACAGGGGACACTGAAGCTTTCTTT.

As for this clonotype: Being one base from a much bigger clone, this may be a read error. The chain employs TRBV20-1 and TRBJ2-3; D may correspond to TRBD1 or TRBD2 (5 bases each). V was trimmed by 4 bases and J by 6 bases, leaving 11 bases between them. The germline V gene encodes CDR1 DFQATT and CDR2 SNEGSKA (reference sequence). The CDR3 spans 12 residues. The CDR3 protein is CSATGRPDTQYF. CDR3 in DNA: TGCAGTGCTACGGGGCGCCCGGATACGCAGTATTTT.